Below, 19 T cell receptor beta chains from the same sample are listed, as sequenced in a study of T cells in tumors after PD-1 blockade. Sequencing was performed with immunoSEQ multiplex PCR; in TCRdb, only in-frame clones are kept and a portion is missing. The repertoire has about 47,000 clones, approximately 75% of them found once; the top ten carry over 15%. The sample consisted of PBMCs, taken before anti-PD-1 treatment. The receptor set was obtained from a human donor with basal cell carcinoma.

The V and J genes are TRBV27 and TRBJ2-2; D remains unclear. CDR3 length equals 15 residues. Per germline, CDR1 MNHEY and CDR2 SMNVEV (reference sequence). The V end was cut by 3 bases, the J end by 2 bases, with 10 bases between. For the CDR3, the DNA is TGTGCCAGCAGTTTGAGTACAAAAAACACCGGGGAGCTGTTTTTT. It translates to CASSLSTKNTGELFF.

This clone turned up a few times. This chain connects TRBV5-5 to TRBJ2-7; D possibly corresponds to TRBD1 (6 bases). The CDR3 totals 17 residues. Germline CDR1 SGHKS, CDR2 YYEKEE (reference sequence). V was cut by 1 base and J by 7 bases, with 24 bases left in between. The CDR3 loop is CASSLSLYTGSWREQYF. CDR3 bases: TGTGCCAGCAGCTTGTCCCTTTATACAGGGTCATGGAGGGAGCAGTACTTC.

The chain couples TRBV18 to TRBJ1-2; no clear D. V was shortened by 2 bases and J by 8 bases, with 15 bases between the two germline ends. Looked up from germline, CDR1 is KGHSH and CDR2 is LQKENI. There are 14 residues in the CDR3. The CDR3 DNA sequence: TGTGCCAGCTCACCAGGCAGCCTTAACTGGGGCTACACCTTC. Protein sequence: CASSPGSLNWGYTF.

The CDR3 here is CASSPLTGTPKRAGYTF. As DNA, the CDR3 is TGTGCCAGCAGCCCTCTCACCGGGACACCCAAGAGGGCGGGCTACACCTTC. This chain joins TRBV28 and TRBJ1-2, with a tentative D call TRBD1 (6 bases). Germline V CDR1 and CDR2: MDHEN, SYDVKM. The CDR3 is 17 residues long. V lost 6 bases to trimming and J lost 8 bases, with 28 bases between them.

This chain links TRBV19 with TRBJ1-5; no definite D call. Germline V CDR1 and CDR2: LNHDA, SQIVND (reference sequence). The CDR3 is 14 amino acids. The ends were cut back, 3 bases at V and 0 bases at J, with 6 bases in the middle. The CDR3 spells CASSMWDSNQPQHF. CDR3 DNA sequence: TGTGCCAGTAGTATGTGGGATAGCAATCAGCCCCAGCATTTT.

The CDR3 here is CASSIVRVTEAFF. As DNA, the CDR3 is TGTGCCAGTAGTATTGTGCGGGTCACTGAAGCTTTCTTT. J is TRBJ1-1 and V is TRBV19; D is ambiguous. In germline, CDR1 is LNHDA, CDR2 SQIVND (reference sequence). The CDR3 totals 13 residues. V lost 3 bases and J lost 4, with 9 bases in between.

This clone was found a few times. V usage is TRBV2 and J usage is TRBJ1-6; 10 nucleotides line up with TRBD1. Trimming at V came to 6 bases and at J to 10 bases, leaving 6 bases not matched to a gene. The CDR3 length is 14 residues. Germline loops: CDR1 SNHLY, CDR2 FYNNEI. The CDR3 loop is CASRGTGERSPLHF. The CDR3 coding sequence is TGTGCCAGCAGGGGGACAGGGGAACGATCACCCCTCCACTTT.

The V call is TRBV5-1, the J call TRBJ2-2; the match to TRBD2 covers 10 bases. J was trimmed by 3 bases and V by 0 bases; bases with no gene match: 11. CDR1 SGHRS and CDR2 YFSETQ come from the germline V gene. This CDR3 has 19 residues. This chain's CDR3 is CASSLESVSSGGYTGELFF. CDR3 DNA: TGCGCCAGCAGCTTGGAGTCCGTCTCTAGCGGGGGTTACACCGGGGAGCTGTTTTTT.

This clone appeared a few times. The chain couples TRBV28 to TRBJ1-6; D remains ambiguous. V was cut by 8 bases and J by 8 bases, with 10 bases left in between. Germline lookup yields CDR1 MDHEN and CDR2 SYDVKM. The CDR3 covers 12 residues. DNA of the CDR3: TGTGCCAGCTATTCCGGGGATTCACCCCTCCACTTT. This codes for CASYSGDSPLHF.

This clone was counted between two and nine times. The chain has TRBV18 and TRBJ1-3; weak D call: TRBD1 (5 bases). CDR3 length equals 14 residues. Trimming cost V 3 bases and J 3 bases, with 9 bases left between them. Germline V gene sequence: CDR1 KGHSH, CDR2 LQKENI. CDR3 amino acids: CASSPETVGNTIYF. The CDR3, as DNA: TGTGCCAGCTCACCGGAGACAGTTGGAAACACCATATATTTT.

This chain links TRBV4-2 with TRBJ1-2, with D tentatively TRBD1 (5 bases). The CDR3 extends over 12 amino acids. Per germline, CDR1 LGHNA and CDR2 YNFKEQ. V was shortened by 4 bases and J by 6 bases, with 9 bases between the two germline ends. The CDR3 loop is CASSRGGNGYTF. The CDR3 DNA reads TGTGCCAGCAGCCGGGGGGGGAATGGCTACACCTTC.

The genes are TRBV3-1 (or the pseudogene TRBV3-2) and TRBJ2-2; D not certain. Trimming removed 3 bases from V and 7 bases from J, with 15 bases in between. Germline V gene sequence: CDR1 LGHDT, CDR2 YNNKEL (reference sequence). The CDR3 covers 15 residues. The CDR3, as DNA: TGTGCCAGCAGCCATCGGCTAGGTATCGTCGGGGAGCTGTTTTTT. Residues: CASSHRLGIVGELFF.

The V call is TRBV4-1, the J call TRBJ1-4; 9 nucleotides align to TRBD1. V lost 3 bases to trimming and J lost 5 bases; unmatched junction nucleotides: 10. The CDR3 extends over 17 amino acids. Germline V lookup: CDR1 MGHRA, CDR2 YSYEKL. The DNA of the CDR3 is TGCGCCAGCAGCCAGGGACAGGGAGTGAGGTCGAATGAAAAACTGTTTTTT. Translated: CASSQGQGVRSNEKLFF.

This clone was found once. The CDR3 region is CASSLGWTSVTGELFF. The CDR3 region has the DNA TGCGCCAGCAGCTTGGGCTGGACTAGCGTCACCGGGGAGCTGTTTTTT. This chain uses TRBV5-1 with TRBJ2-2, with TRBD2 identical over 9 bases. Germline V lookup: CDR1 SGHRS, CDR2 YFSETQ. The trim removed 0 bases at V and 4 bases at J, leaving 4 bases unmatched. The CDR3 contains 16 residues.

The chain is built from TRBV3-1 (or the pseudogene TRBV3-2) and TRBJ2-2; the D gene is possibly TRBD2 (5 bases). Germline CDR1 reads LGHDT; CDR2 reads YNNKEL (reference sequence). CDR3 size: 14 residues. Deletions cut 5 bases from V and 6 bases from J, with 13 bases between. CDR3 bases: TGTGCCAGCAGCGTTGCGGGTGGGGCCGGGGAGCTGTTTTTT. Translated: CASSVAGGAGELFF.

The V gene is TRBV30, the J gene TRBJ1-2; no definite D call. V lost 3 bases and J lost 0, with 11 bases in between. The CDR3 consists of 14 residues. The germline gives CDR1 GTSNPN, CDR2 SVGIG (reference sequence). In nucleotides, the CDR3 is TGTGCCTGGAGACCTAGGGAATCTAACTATGGCTACACCTTC. This gives the protein CAWRPRESNYGYTF. Full variable domain (outside the CDR3, taken from reference TRBV30 and TRBJ1-2): SQTIHQWPATLVQPVGSPLSLECTVEGTSNPNLYWYRQAAGRGLQLLFYSVGIGQISSEVPQNLSASRPQDRQFILSSKKLLLSDSGFYLCAWRPRESNYGYTFGSGTRLTVV.

This rearrangement joins TRBV28 to TRBJ1-4, with 9 bases identical to TRBD1. The junction had 9 bases not matched to a gene; V was cut back by 4 bases and J by 6 bases. Germline assignment: CDR1 MDHEN and CDR2 SYDVKM. CDR3 length equals 16 residues. The CDR3 DNA sequence: TGTGCCAGCAGTTCCTCACAGGGGGCAGCGCATGAAAAACTGTTTTTT. Encoded protein: CASSSSQGAAHEKLFF.

The gene calls are TRBV2 and TRBJ2-7; D possibly corresponds to TRBD1 (5 bases). The germline CDR1 and CDR2 sequences are SNHLY and FYNNEI. Trimming pared 5 bases from V and 6 bases from J, leaving 11 bases between. This CDR3 comprises 12 residues. The CDR3 nucleotides are TGTGCCAGCAGTCAGGGCCGAGGCGAGCAGTACTTC. Translation gives CASSQGRGEQYF. The whole variable domain, remainder taken from reference TRBV2 and TRBJ2-7, is EPEVTQTPSHQVTQMGQEVILRCVPISNHLYFYWYRQILGQKVEFLVSFYNNEISEKSEIFDDQFSVERPDGSNFTLKIRSTKLEDSAMYFCASSQGRGEQYFGPGTRLTVT.

CDR3 loop: CAISVGGQNYEQYF. The CDR3 DNA sequence: TGTGCCATCAGTGTTGGTGGCCAGAATTACGAGCAGTACTTC. The chain couples TRBV10-3 to TRBJ2-7; the D is unclear. Per the germline V gene, CDR1 is ENHRY and CDR2 is SYGVKD. The V end was cut by 4 bases, the J end by 4 bases, with 14 bases between. The CDR3 extends over 14 amino acids.